Below are 10 T cell receptor beta chains sequenced from a single sample in a study of tumor-infiltrating lymphocytes in primary liver carcinoma. Unsorted whole blood supplied the blood RNA, and germline DNA was isolated too. Researchers generated TCR beta cDNA from 500 ng of total RNA, relying on a constant-region primer. Libraries of TCR beta came from three nested multiplex PCR rounds with slightly modified ARM-PCR. It was with TRBV1-TRBV30 forward primers and a C-beta reverse primer that the first two PCR rounds were run, at 10 to 11 cycles each. TCRdb independently ran MiXCR on the multiplex PCR reads; one entry per CDR3 protein. The sample holds about 200,000 distinct CDR3 sequences; about 65% are singletons and the top ten take roughly 6.8%. Source material: peripheral blood. These receptors all come from a woman aged 55-75 years with primary liver carcinoma and hepatitis B virus infection.

This clonotype has just a few counts. This chain links TRBV7-9 with TRBJ2-7; D gene unclear. The CDR3 loop spans 12 amino acids. Germline V lookup: CDR1 SEHNR, CDR2 FQNEAQ (reference sequence). Trimming removed 0 bases from V and 7 bases from J, with 7 bases in between. CDR3 sequence: CASSLAQVEQYF. In nucleotides, the CDR3 is TGTGCCAGCAGCTTAGCGCAAGTAGAGCAGTACTTC.

A note on this clonotype: An end of the junction differs from the germline gene, which may be a read error. The chain is built from TRBV6-1 and TRBJ1-5; maybe TRBD1 (5 bases). This CDR3 contains 14 residues. Germline CDR1 is MNHNS and CDR2 is SASEGT. CDR3 DNA sequence: TGTGGCAGCAGTGCAGGGAACAACAATCAGCCCCAGCATTTT. This translates into CGSSAGNNNQPQHF.

The count of this clonotype is one. Germline and junction disagree at one end, which may indicate a read error. This chain uses TRBV29-1 with TRBJ2-7, with 7 nucleotides matching TRBD2. Per germline, CDR1 SQVTM and CDR2 ANQGSEA. The CDR3 runs 13 residues. CDR3 amino acids: CSVQPRGGSEQYF. CDR3 sequence (DNA): TGTAGCGTTCAACCGAGGGGAGGGAGCGAGCAGTACTTC.

This clonotype was seen many times. This chain links TRBV4-1 with TRBJ2-1; D unresolved. The germline CDR1 and CDR2 sequences are MGHRA and YSYEKL. This CDR3 region has 16 residues. Trimming took off 0 bases at V and 2 bases at J, with 11 bases between the two ends. CDR3 coding DNA: TGCGCCAGCAGCCAAGATAGTTGGGGTACCTACAATGAGCAGTTCTTC. Protein: CASSQDSWGTYNEQFF.

There are many counts of this clonotype. The chain has TRBV6-1 and TRBJ2-7; D unresolved. Trimming pared 6 bases from V and 1 base from J, leaving 16 bases between. The CDR3 runs 15 residues. CDR1 and CDR2 from the germline V gene are MNHNS and SASEGT. The chain's CDR3 is CASRDAWWGSYEQYF. In DNA form, the CDR3 reads TGTGCCAGCAGGGATGCTTGGTGGGGTTCCTACGAGCAGTACTTC.

As regards this clonotype: This may come from a read error, since a much larger clone is one base off. No conserved phenylalanine or tryptophan is present at the end of the CDR3, so a read error is the likely explanation. This chain connects TRBV5-1 to TRBJ1-1, with D hard to call. The V gene lost 0 bases and the J gene lost 0 bases, with 12 bases spanning the gap. The germline gives CDR1 SGHRS, CDR2 YFSETQ. This CDR3 is 16 amino acids long. The CDR3 DNA sequence: TGCGCCAGCAGCTTGGCCGGCTGGGGAGTGAACACTGAAGCTTTCGTT. It encodes CASSLAGWGVNTEAFV.

This clonotype appeared many times. The chain is built from TRBV29-1 and TRBJ2-3; 8 positions agree with TRBD2. Germline assignment: CDR1 SQVTM and CDR2 ANQGSEA. V was clipped by 5 bases and J by 5 bases; unmatched bases: 6. There are 13 residues in the CDR3. The CDR3 DNA is TGCAGCGTTCCGGGACTAGGGATAGATACGCAGTATTTT. Translated: CSVPGLGIDTQYF.

Only a few counts were recorded for this clonotype. The rearrangement links TRBV7-8 to TRBJ2-1, with D tentatively TRBD1 (6 bases). Trimming shortened V by 2 bases and J by 7 bases, and 18 bases separated the two germline ends. CDR3 length: 16 residues. CDR1 and CDR2 (germline): SGHVS, FQNEAQ. The CDR3 region has the DNA TGTGCCAGCAGCTTACAGGGGTCGGGGACACAGAATGAGCAGTTCTTC. It is translated as CASSLQGSGTQNEQFF.

With respect to this clonotype: This may arise from a read error, as a much more abundant clone is one base away. The CDR3 spells CASSLRLAGVTETQNF. The CDR3 DNA reads TGCGCCAGCAGCTTACGGCTAGCGGGAGTCACAGAGACCCAGAACTTC. The rearrangement uses TRBV5-1 and TRBJ2-5; 10 bases agree with TRBD2. The CDR3 has 16 residues. The germline CDR1 and CDR2 sequences are SGHRS and YFSETQ.

The genes are TRBV11-2 and TRBJ1-5; D not resolved. The CDR3 sequence is 12 residues long. The germline CDR1 and CDR2 sequences are SGHAT and FQNNGV. CDR3 amino acids: CGSTTSNQPQHF. For the CDR3, the DNA is TGTGGCAGTACCACTAGCAATCAGCCCCAGCATTTT.